This T cell receptor beta chain was identified during a study of cytomegalovirus exposure and HLA in healthy donors. Turning to the study itself: Researchers previously reported finding some 110 million unique TCR beta sequences from about 200 million T cells.

Likely unrecorded immune exposures existed in these nominally healthy donors. PCR primers comprised 60 Vbeta and 13 Jbeta primers. Sequencing used immunoSEQ multiplex PCR; TCRdb keeps in-frame clones, though not all of them. Found here are fewer than 200,000 clones, around 82% of them singletons; the top ten hold 13% to 15%. V was trimmed by 6 bases and J by 9 bases, leaving 12 bases between them. The germline gives CDR1 MNHNS, CDR2 SASEGT. The CDR3 extends over 13 amino acids. Whole-study results and caveats: Overall, approximately 150 TCR beta chains were annotated as cytomegalovirus-associated. An analysis was carried out later, and it reportedly showed fewer N-insertions in an Asian-associated ancestry cluster than the approximately 660-donor mean.

With regard to this clone: Its specificity is unknown.

Sequencing was carried out using PBMCs. The sequence was collected from a woman aged 25 to 39 in good health and CMV-seropositive. The chain joins TRBV6-1 to TRBJ1-6; D is unclear. The CDR3 nucleotides read TGTGCCAGCAGAGGAGCGGGCGTTTCACCCCTCCACTTT. Its translation is CASRGAGVSPLHF.